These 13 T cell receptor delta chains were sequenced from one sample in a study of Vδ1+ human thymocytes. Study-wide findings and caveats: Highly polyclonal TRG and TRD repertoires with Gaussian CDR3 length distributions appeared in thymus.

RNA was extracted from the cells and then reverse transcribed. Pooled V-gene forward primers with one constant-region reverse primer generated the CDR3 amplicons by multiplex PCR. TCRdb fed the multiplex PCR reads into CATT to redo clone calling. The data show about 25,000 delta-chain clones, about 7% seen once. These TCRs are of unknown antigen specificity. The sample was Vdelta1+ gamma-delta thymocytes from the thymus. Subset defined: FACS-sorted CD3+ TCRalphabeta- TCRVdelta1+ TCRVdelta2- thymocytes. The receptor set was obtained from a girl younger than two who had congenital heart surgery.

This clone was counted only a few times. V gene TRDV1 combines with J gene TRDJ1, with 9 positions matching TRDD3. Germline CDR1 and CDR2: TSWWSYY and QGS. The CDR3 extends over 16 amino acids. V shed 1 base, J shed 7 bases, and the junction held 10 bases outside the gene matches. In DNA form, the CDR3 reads TGTGCTCTTGGGGAACGGCTTGATGGGGATACGCCTAAACTCATCTTT. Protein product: CALGERLDGDTPKLIF.

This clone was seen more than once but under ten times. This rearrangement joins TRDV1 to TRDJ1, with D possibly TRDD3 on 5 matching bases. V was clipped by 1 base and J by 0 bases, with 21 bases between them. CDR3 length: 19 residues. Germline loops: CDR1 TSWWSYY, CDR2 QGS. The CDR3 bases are TGTGCTCTTGGGGAACCGCGCCTAGTGCCCACTGGAGACACCGATAAACTCATCTTT. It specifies CALGEPRLVPTGDTDKLIF.

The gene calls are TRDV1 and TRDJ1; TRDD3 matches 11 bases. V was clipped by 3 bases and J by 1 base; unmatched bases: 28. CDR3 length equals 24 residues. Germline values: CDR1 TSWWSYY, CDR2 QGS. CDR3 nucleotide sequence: TGTGCTCTTGGGGAGCTATGGCCCCCCCCTCCCCACTGGGGGATAACCCAGTTCACCGATAAACTCATCTTT. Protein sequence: CALGELWPPPPHWGITQFTDKLIF.

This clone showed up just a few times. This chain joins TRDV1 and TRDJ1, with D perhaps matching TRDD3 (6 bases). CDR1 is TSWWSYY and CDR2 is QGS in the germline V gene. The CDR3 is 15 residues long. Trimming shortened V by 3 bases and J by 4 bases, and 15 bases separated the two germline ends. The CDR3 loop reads CALGDGPGVRDKLIF. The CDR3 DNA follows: TGTGCTCTTGGGGACGGCCCTGGGGTCCGCGATAAACTCATCTTT.

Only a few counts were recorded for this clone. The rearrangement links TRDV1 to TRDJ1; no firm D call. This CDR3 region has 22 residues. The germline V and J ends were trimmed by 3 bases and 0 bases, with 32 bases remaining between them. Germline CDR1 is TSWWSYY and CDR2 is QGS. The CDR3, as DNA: TGTGCTCTTGGGGAGGATTCTAAGGGCATCTGCCCTCCCCTTTACTACACCGATAAACTCATCTTT. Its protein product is CALGEDSKGICPPLYYTDKLIF.

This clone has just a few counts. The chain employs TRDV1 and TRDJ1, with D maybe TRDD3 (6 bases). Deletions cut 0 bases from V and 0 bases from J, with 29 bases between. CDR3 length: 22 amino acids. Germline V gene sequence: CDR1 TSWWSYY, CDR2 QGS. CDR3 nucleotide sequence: TGTGCTCTTGGGGAACTACCCTTTCCACTGGGAGAGGGAATTAGAAACACCGATAAACTCATCTTT. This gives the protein CALGELPFPLGEGIRNTDKLIF.

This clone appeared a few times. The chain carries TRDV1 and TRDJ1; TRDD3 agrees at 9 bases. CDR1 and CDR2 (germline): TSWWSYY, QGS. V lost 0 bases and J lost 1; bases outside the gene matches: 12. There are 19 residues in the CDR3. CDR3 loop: CALGELLGTWGMFTDKLIF. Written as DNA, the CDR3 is TGTGCTCTTGGGGAACTCCTAGGGACCTGGGGGATGTTCACCGATAAACTCATCTTT.

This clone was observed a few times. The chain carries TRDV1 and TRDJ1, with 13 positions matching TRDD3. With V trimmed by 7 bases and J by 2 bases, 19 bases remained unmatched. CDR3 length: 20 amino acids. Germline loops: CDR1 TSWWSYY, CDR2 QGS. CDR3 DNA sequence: TGTGCTCTTGAGGCTACTACTGGGGGATACGCGTTACCGGGGACCGATAAACTCATCTTT. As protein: CALEATTGGYALPGTDKLIF.

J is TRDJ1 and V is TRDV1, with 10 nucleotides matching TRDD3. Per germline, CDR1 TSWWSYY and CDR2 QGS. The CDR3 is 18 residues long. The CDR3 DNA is TGTGCAATTAGGAAGACGTTGGGGGATACCCCCCGCCCAAATAAACTCATCTTT. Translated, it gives CAIRKTLGDTPRPNKLIF.

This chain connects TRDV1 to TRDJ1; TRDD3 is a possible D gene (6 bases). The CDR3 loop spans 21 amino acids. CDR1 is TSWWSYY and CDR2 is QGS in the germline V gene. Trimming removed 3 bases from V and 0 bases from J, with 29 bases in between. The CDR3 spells CALGDLSPPLELGLYTDKLIF. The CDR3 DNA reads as TGTGCTCTTGGGGACCTATCACCACCCTTGGAACTGGGTTTATACACCGATAAACTCATCTTT.

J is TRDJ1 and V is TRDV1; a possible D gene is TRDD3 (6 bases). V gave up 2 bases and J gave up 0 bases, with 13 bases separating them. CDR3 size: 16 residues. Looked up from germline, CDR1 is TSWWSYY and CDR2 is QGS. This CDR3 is CALGEGGGLYTDKLIF. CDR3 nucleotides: TGTGCTCTTGGGGAAGGTGGGGGGCTATACACCGATAAACTCATCTTT.

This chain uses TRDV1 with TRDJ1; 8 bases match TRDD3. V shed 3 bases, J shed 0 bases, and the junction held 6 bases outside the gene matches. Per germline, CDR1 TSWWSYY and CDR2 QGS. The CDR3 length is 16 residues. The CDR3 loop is CALGDTQLGDTDKLIF. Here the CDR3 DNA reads TGTGCTCTTGGGGACACTCAACTGGGGGACACCGATAAACTCATCTTT.

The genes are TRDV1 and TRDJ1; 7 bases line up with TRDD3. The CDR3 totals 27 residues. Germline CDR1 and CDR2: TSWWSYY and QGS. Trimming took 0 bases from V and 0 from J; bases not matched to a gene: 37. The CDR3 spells CALGELFLSPFPRRAMGDPLYTDKLIF. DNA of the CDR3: TGTGCTCTTGGGGAACTTTTCTTGTCCCCGTTTCCCCGAAGAGCGATGGGGGACCCACTGTACACCGATAAACTCATCTTT.